Listed below are T cell receptor beta chains from one sample, sequenced in a study of cytomegalovirus exposure and HLA in healthy donors. Assay used: immunoSEQ multiplex PCR; TCRdb lists only in-frame clones, some missing. The sample has roughly 250,000 clones; around 87% are singletons. Sequencing was done on a sample of PBMCs. The receptors shown here come from a young woman in good health and CMV-seronegative. Both conserved end residues are part of each CDR3. Fields, in order: D gene, V gene, J gene, clone size, CDR3 DNA, CDR3 protein. A D gene is named only where the DNA matches it firmly. The size entry is marked missing in some rows and otherwise reads once, few, many or a size class.

D: TRBD1; V: TRBV9; J: TRBJ2-1; size: .; DNA: TGTGCCAGCAGCGAGCTGGCCCGGACAGGGTTTTCGAATGAGCAGTTCTTC; CDR3: CASSELARTGFSNEQFF
D: TRBD1; V: TRBV2; J: TRBJ1-1; size: .; DNA: TGTGCCAGCAGTCCGGACAGGGACACTGAAGCTTTCTTT; CDR3: CASSPDRDTEAFF
D: TRBD2; V: TRBV6-4; J: TRBJ2-1; size: .; DNA: TGTGCCAGCAGCCGGGGGGGTAATGAGCAGTTCTTC; CDR3: CASSRGGNEQFF
D: .; V: TRBV6-5; J: TRBJ1-3; size: .; DNA: TGTGCCAGCAGTTACTCGCAGGACAATACTGGAAACACCATATATTTT; CDR3: CASSYSQDNTGNTIYF
D: .; V: TRBV28; J: TRBJ1-5; size: .; DNA: TGTGCCAGCAGTTTCTTAGCAGGGAACCAGCCCCAGCATTTT; CDR3: CASSFLAGNQPQHF
D: .; V: TRBV11-2; J: TRBJ2-7; size: .; DNA: TGTGCCAGCAGCGCAAGACAGGTTCAGGGGACCTACTACGAGCAGTACTTC; CDR3: CASSARQVQGTYYEQYF
D: .; V: TRBV5-1; J: TRBJ2-3; size: .; DNA: TGCGCCAGCAGCTGGGACACCGGGACAGATACGCAGTATTTT; CDR3: CASSWDTGTDTQYF
D: .; V: TRBV30; J: TRBJ2-6; size: .; DNA: TGTGCCTGGAGTGTATTGGGGGGAACTGGGGCCAACGTCCTGACTTTC; CDR3: CAWSVLGGTGANVLTF
D: .; V: TRBV29-1; J: TRBJ1-4; size: .; DNA: TGCAGCGTTACGAGTCGAGGATTTGAAAAACTGTTTTTT; CDR3: CSVTSRGFEKLFF
D: TRBD1; V: TRBV28; J: TRBJ1-6; size: few; DNA: TGTGCCAGCAGTTCCCCGGGACAGGGATATTCACCCCTCCACTTT; CDR3: CASSSPGQGYSPLHF
D: TRBD1; V: TRBV11-2; J: TRBJ1-2; size: once; DNA: TGTGCCAGCAGCTTGGGACAGGGAGGCTATGGCTACACCTTC; CDR3: CASSLGQGGYGYTF
D: TRBD2; V: TRBV14; J: TRBJ2-5; size: .; DNA: TGTGCCAGCAGCCCCCGGACTAGCGGGGTACGGTACCAAGAGACCCAGTACTTC; CDR3: CASSPRTSGVRYQETQYF
D: .; V: TRBV7-2; J: TRBJ1-3; size: .; DNA: TGTGCCAGCAGCGCGAGCTCTGGAAACACCATATATTTT; CDR3: CASSASSGNTIYF
D: TRBD2; V: TRBV11-2; J: TRBJ2-5; size: .; DNA: TGTGCCAGCAGCCTCGAGCGGGGGACCTGGGAGACCCAGTACTTC; CDR3: CASSLERGTWETQYF
D: .; V: TRBV5-1; J: TRBJ2-5; size: .; DNA: TGCGCCAGCAGCTTAGGTGGACAGCACCAAGAGACCCAGTACTTC; CDR3: CASSLGGQHQETQYF
D: TRBD2; V: TRBV4-1; J: TRBJ2-3; size: .; DNA: TGCGCCAGCAGCCCTCAGCGGGGGGGCCCCACAGATACGCAGTATTTT; CDR3: CASSPQRGGPTDTQYF
D: .; V: TRBV5-4; J: TRBJ1-6; size: .; DNA: TGTGCCAGCAGCTCCCTTGGTAGGGGTAGGGAATCACCCCTCCACTTT; CDR3: CASSSLGRGRESPLHF
D: .; V: TRBV5-4; J: TRBJ2-7; size: .; DNA: TGTGCCAGCAGCTTTAGGGACAATTTATACGAGCAGTACTTC; CDR3: CASSFRDNLYEQYF
D: .; V: TRBV5-1; J: TRBJ2-7; size: .; DNA: TGCGCCAGCAGCCCCGGCGGGACTTCGTCGGCCTACGAGCAGTACTTC; CDR3: CASSPGGTSSAYEQYF
D: TRBD1; V: TRBV11-2; J: TRBJ1-2; size: .; DNA: TGTGCCAGCAGCTTACAGGGGGCGGTTGGCTACACCTTC; CDR3: CASSLQGAVGYTF
D: TRBD1; V: TRBV19; J: TRBJ1-1; size: once; DNA: TGTGCCAGTAGACCTGGAGACAGGGGGCTAACTGAAGCTTTCTTT; CDR3: CASRPGDRGLTEAFF
D: .; V: TRBV6-5; J: TRBJ2-7; size: few; DNA: TGTGCCAGCAGTTACTCGGCAAACTACGAGCAGTACTTC; CDR3: CASSYSANYEQYF
D: TRBD2; V: TRBV18; J: TRBJ2-3; size: .; DNA: TGTGCCAGCTCACTTGGGACTAGCTTCACAGATACGCAGTATTTT; CDR3: CASSLGTSFTDTQYF
D: TRBD1; V: TRBV19; J: TRBJ2-1; size: .; DNA: TGTGCCAGTAGTAGCCCGGGACAGGGGCGCAGGAATGAGCAGTTCTTC; CDR3: CASSSPGQGRRNEQFF
D: TRBD1; V: TRBV28; J: TRBJ1-3; size: .; DNA: TGTGCCAGCAGTGGGACAGGGGGCTCTGGAAACACCATATATTTT; CDR3: CASSGTGGSGNTIYF
D: TRBD1; V: TRBV27; J: TRBJ2-7; size: once; DNA: TGTGCCAGCAGTTTATCAACAGGGGTGTCCTACGAGCAGTACTTC; CDR3: CASSLSTGVSYEQYF
D: TRBD2; V: TRBV5-1; J: TRBJ2-2; size: .; DNA: TGCGCCAGCAGCTTGCTAGCGGGTCCGCGGAACACCGGGGAGCTGTTTTTT; CDR3: CASSLLAGPRNTGELFF
D: TRBD1; V: TRBV7-2; J: TRBJ1-5; size: .; DNA: TGTGCCAGCAGCTCCACCGGGACAGCCTCTCAGCCCCAGCATTTT; CDR3: CASSSTGTASQPQHF
D: .; V: TRBV6-5; J: TRBJ1-5; size: .; DNA: TGTGCCAGCAGTTACGACAGTGGGCAGCAGCCCCAGCATTTT; CDR3: CASSYDSGQQPQHF
D: .; V: TRBV28; J: TRBJ1-5; size: once; DNA: TGTGCCAGCAGTCAACAGGTACTTGGGCAGCCCCAGCATTTT; CDR3: CASSQQVLGQPQHF
D: .; V: TRBV7-9; J: TRBJ2-3; size: .; DNA: TGTGCCAGCAGCTTGCCTAGCGCGACAGATACGCAGTATTTT; CDR3: CASSLPSATDTQYF
D: .; V: TRBV2; J: TRBJ2-7; size: .; DNA: TGTGCCAGCAGTGTGTCAGAGCAGTACTTC; CDR3: CASSVSEQYF
D: TRBD1; V: TRBV7-8; J: TRBJ1-1; size: .; DNA: TGTGCCAGCACGTTAAGGAGGGACAGGCCAACCACTGAAGCTTTCTTT; CDR3: CASTLRRDRPTTEAFF
D: TRBD1; V: TRBV11-3; J: TRBJ1-2; size: .; DNA: TGTGCCAGCAGCTTAGCCGAGGACAGGGGATGGTTCGGTGGCTACACCTTC; CDR3: CASSLAEDRGWFGGYTF
D: .; V: TRBV4-2; J: TRBJ1-1; size: .; DNA: TGTGCCAGCAGCCAAGCTTGGAACACTGAAGCTTTCTTT; CDR3: CASSQAWNTEAFF
D: TRBD1; V: TRBV2; J: TRBJ1-4; size: .; DNA: TGTGCCAGCAGGGTGACAGGGACTAATGAAAAACTGTTTTTT; CDR3: CASRVTGTNEKLFF
D: .; V: TRBV27; J: TRBJ2-2; size: .; DNA: TGTGCCAGCCACAGGGAGAACACCGGGGAGCTGTTTTTT; CDR3: CASHRENTGELFF
D: TRBD1; V: TRBV9; J: TRBJ1-5; size: .; DNA: TGTGCCAGCGGACAGGGGAACCTGCCCCAGCATTTT; CDR3: CASGQGNLPQHF
D: TRBD1; V: TRBV7-2; J: TRBJ1-1; size: once; DNA: TGTGCCAGCAGCTCCAGGACAGGGTACACTGAAGCTTTCTTT; CDR3: CASSSRTGYTEAFF
D: TRBD2; V: TRBV10-1; J: TRBJ2-1; size: .; DNA: TGCGCCAGCAGTGAGTCTCGCGGGGGGGCTGCTGAGCAGTTCTTC; CDR3: CASSESRGGAAEQFF
D: .; V: TRBV10-3; J: TRBJ1-1; size: .; DNA: TGTGCCATCAGTGAGTCGATCTTGGCAGGGAACACTGAAGCTTTCTTT; CDR3: CAISESILAGNTEAFF
D: .; V: TRBV28; J: TRBJ1-1; size: few; DNA: TGTGCCAGCAGTTTGGATACAGGGTTCGCTTTCTTT; CDR3: CASSLDTGFAFF
D: TRBD1; V: TRBV28; J: TRBJ1-1; size: .; DNA: TGTGCCAGCAGTTTCTCGGACAGGCCTACGTTTGAAGCTTTCTTT; CDR3: CASSFSDRPTFEAFF
D: .; V: TRBV5-6; J: TRBJ1-2; size: .; DNA: TGTGCCAGCAGCGACCTCTGGACAGAAACTAACTATGGCTACACCTTC; CDR3: CASSDLWTETNYGYTF
D: TRBD1; V: TRBV28; J: TRBJ2-3; size: .; DNA: TGTGCCAGCAGACGAACCCGGGACAGGGTTACAGATACGCAGTATTTT; CDR3: CASRRTRDRVTDTQYF
D: TRBD1; V: TRBV11-2; J: TRBJ2-7; size: .; DNA: TGTGCCAGCAGCTTAGGGGACAGGGGACCCTACGAGCAGTACTTC; CDR3: CASSLGDRGPYEQYF
D: TRBD1; V: TRBV27; J: TRBJ1-1; size: .; DNA: TGTGCCAGCAGTTCGGACAGGATGAACACTGAAGCTTTCTTT; CDR3: CASSSDRMNTEAFF
D: .; V: TRBV15; J: TRBJ1-1; size: .; DNA: TGTGCCACCAGCGCAGAGGTAGATACTGAAGCTTTCTTT; CDR3: CATSAEVDTEAFF
D: .; V: TRBV7-8; J: TRBJ1-2; size: .; DNA: TGTGCCAGCAGCTTAGACTCCGGGAGCTACTATGGCTACACCTTC; CDR3: CASSLDSGSYYGYTF
D: .; V: TRBV2; J: TRBJ1-6; size: few; DNA: TGTGCCAGCTTCGGGACAAACAACTATAATTCACCCCTCCACTTT; CDR3: CASFGTNNYNSPLHF
D: .; V: TRBV5-6; J: TRBJ2-2; size: .; DNA: TGTGCCAGCAGCTTGTTGGGCAACATCGCCGGGGAGCTGTTTTTT; CDR3: CASSLLGNIAGELFF
D: .; V: TRBV4-1; J: TRBJ1-1; size: .; DNA: TGCGCCAGCAGCCAAGGGGGAGTGACTGAAGCTTTCTTT; CDR3: CASSQGGVTEAFF
D: TRBD1; V: TRBV18; J: TRBJ1-4; size: .; DNA: TGTGCCAGCTCACCGAAGGGGACAGCAACTAATGAAAAACTGTTTTTT; CDR3: CASSPKGTATNEKLFF